This T cell receptor (beta chain) was sequenced during a study of blood T cells in healthy people across ages. For the study at large: Template switching retrieved approximately one barcoded beta molecule for each two T cells.

A second about 7 to 12 cycle PCR used barcoded and J-beta primers. Every individual sample yielded 2.5 million or more paired-end reads (each containing CDR3). TCRdb redid the calling of the 5' RACE reads with MiXCR, one entry per CDR3 protein. The sample yields about 1.1 million distinct CDR3 sequences, around two fifths seen once. The TCR originated in a man between 18 and 29 years old in good health. The sample comprised blood.

The DNA for the CDR3 is TGCGCCAGCAGCCAAGATTGGGGGGGGGGCGCTGAAGCTTTCTTT. It encodes CASSQDWGGGAEAFF. This chain uses TRBV4-3 with TRBJ1-1; TRBD1 might be the D (6 bases). Germline V CDR1 and CDR2: LGHNA, YSLEER. Trimming stripped 0 bases from V and 6 bases from J, with 14 bases between. The CDR3 runs to 15 residues.